This record concerns one T cell receptor (beta chain) sequence. Antigen: not known. One junction end disagrees with the germline gene, perhaps due to a read error. The CDR3 sequence is 15 residues long. This entry is derived from a study of T cell repertoires in cytomegalovirus infection. Looking at the study overall: Shared public TCR beta signatures pointed to both CMV infection and a matching HLA type.

Broader study findings: CMV carriers with the relevant HLA were identified by cumulative public TCR beta family frequency.

Each CDR3 protein is one row after TCRdb ran MiXCR on the reads. The data show 700,000 to 950,000 distinct CDR3 sequences, with around a third seen just once and roughly 12% held by the top ten. The source is a human donor in good health (CMV status not recorded). Some clones in this sample may be carry-over from other donors' samples. The chain recombines TRBV5-3 with TRBJ1-1, with 9 bases that match TRBD1. TRBV5-3 falls under the ORF class, with uncertain function. The material sequenced was cultured CD8+ T cells from PBMCs, taken from culture after CMV antigen stimulation. The CDR3 bases are TGTGCCAGCAGCTCATGGGACAGGGTTACCACTGAAGCTTTCTTT. Residues: CASSSWDRVTTEAFF.